This is a list of T cell receptor beta chains from one sample in a study of blood T cell repertoires in COVID-19. Using immunoSEQ multiplex PCR, the repertoire was profiled, and TCRdb retains in-frame clones only, with some absent. The sample consists of 200,000 to 300,000 clones, 84% of them appearing once. The source material was peripheral blood. The receptors stem from a middle-aged woman who had recovered from COVID-19. Both conserved end residues are part of each CDR3. Fields, in order: V gene, D gene, CDR3 length, J gene, clone size, CDR3 DNA, CDR3 protein. D genes are given only for firm matches. Some rows have no size entry. The others give once, few or many, or a class for an expanded clone.

>TRBV19|TRBD1|15|TRBJ2-7|-
TGTGCCAGTAGTGAAAGAAGACAGGGCCGGTACGAGCAGTACTTC
CASSERRQGRYEQYF
>TRBV28|-|15|TRBJ1-2|-
TGTGCCAGCAGTTTAGGTGACAGAACCAACTATGGCTACACCTTC
CASSLGDRTNYGYTF
>TRBV2|-|12|TRBJ2-7|-
TGTGCCAGCAGTGTAACACCCTACGAGCAGTACTTC
CASSVTPYEQYF
>TRBV4-1|-|16|TRBJ1-1|once
TGCGCCAGCAGCCAAGTGGAGGGGCGGATGAACACTGAAGCTTTCTTT
CASSQVEGRMNTEAFF
>TRBV7-3|-|14|TRBJ1-6|-
TGTGCCAGCAGCTTCCAGGGGTATAATTCACCCCTCCACTTT
CASSFQGYNSPLHF
>TRBV5-1|-|12|TRBJ1-2|-
TGCGCCAGCAGCTTGAAGGGGGATGGCTACACCTTC
CASSLKGDGYTF
>TRBV29-1|TRBD1|15|TRBJ1-1|-
TGCAGCGTTAAAGGGACAGTCAACGGGAACACTGAAGCTTTCTTT
CSVKGTVNGNTEAFF
>TRBV5-5|-|12|TRBJ2-3|-
TGTGCCAGCAGCTTGTCAACAGATACGCAGTATTTT
CASSLSTDTQYF
>TRBV6-5|TRBD2|15|TRBJ2-1|once
TGTGCCAGCAGACAGGCTAGCGGGGGGGGCCATGAGCAGTTCTTC
CASRQASGGGHEQFF
>TRBV27|-|16|TRBJ1-1|few
TGTGCCAGCAGTTTAAGGAGGACGCACATTAACACTGAAGCTTTCTTT
CASSLRRTHINTEAFF
>TRBV7-9|-|13|TRBJ1-2|-
TGTGCCAGCAGCCTTTCGGGATCCCTGAGCTACACCTTC
CASSLSGSLSYTF
>TRBV6-5|-|15|TRBJ1-5|-
TGTGCCAGCAGTTACTCGAAAAGGGCGGGTCAGCCCCAGCATTTT
CASSYSKRAGQPQHF
>TRBV7-9|-|16|TRBJ2-6|-
TGTGCCAGCAGCTCACGGTGGAGCTCTGGGGCCAACGTCCTGACTTTC
CASSSRWSSGANVLTF
>TRBV5-1|-|13|TRBJ2-3|-
TGCGCCAGCAGCATAGGAGGCACAGATACGCAGTATTTT
CASSIGGTDTQYF
>TRBV7-6|TRBD1|12|TRBJ1-2|-
TGTGCCAGCAGCCCGGACAGGGTCGGCTACACCTTC
CASSPDRVGYTF
>TRBV27|-|16|TRBJ2-1|-
TGTGCCAGCAGTTTATCTGAGGGTAGCTCCTACAATGAGCAGTTCTTC
CASSLSEGSSYNEQFF
>TRBV6-6|-|15|TRBJ2-1|-
TGTGCCAGCAGTTATAGAAGGGGTTTTAGGGATGAGCAGTTCTTC
CASSYRRGFRDEQFF
>TRBV28|TRBD2|15|TRBJ2-7|-
TGTGCCAGCAGCCCCCCGGGACTAGCAGTGTACGAGCAGTACTTC
CASSPPGLAVYEQYF
>TRBV7-9|TRBD1|14|TRBJ1-4|-
TGTGCCAGCAGCAAGACAGGGCCTAATGAAAAACTGTTTTTT
CASSKTGPNEKLFF
>TRBV4-1|TRBD1|13|TRBJ1-2|-
TGCGCCAGCAGCCCCGACAGGGCTAGTGGCTACACCTTC
CASSPDRASGYTF
>TRBV7-6|-|17|TRBJ2-2|-
TGTGCCAGCAGCTTAGCCCCCCGGGGAAGGAACACCGGGGAGCTGTTTTTT
CASSLAPRGRNTGELFF
>TRBV7-3|-|15|TRBJ1-6|-
TGTGCCAGCAGCTCGGGTGCTTCCTTGAACTCACCCCTCCACTTT
CASSSGASLNSPLHF
>TRBV5-5|TRBD1|12|TRBJ1-2|-
TGTGCCAGCAGAAACGACAGGGGGGGCTACACCTTC
CASRNDRGGYTF
>TRBV5-4|-|15|TRBJ2-7|-
TGTGCCAGCAGCCCGAGGGCGGATGCCTCCTACGAGCAGTACTTC
CASSPRADASYEQYF
>TRBV7-6|-|14|TRBJ2-7|-
TGTGCCAGCAGCTCCAGGGTCTACCCCGACGAGCAGTACTTC
CASSSRVYPDEQYF
>TRBV13|-|14|TRBJ2-7|-
TGTGCCAGCAGCTCCGGACTCACTGTCTACGAGCAGTACTTC
CASSSGLTVYEQYF
>TRBV27|TRBD2|16|TRBJ2-1|-
TGTGCCAGCAGTCCCGGACTAGCGGGGGGAGGGACTGAGCAGTTCTTC
CASSPGLAGGGTEQFF
>TRBV6-5|-|15|TRBJ2-6|-
TGTGCCAGCACCGGTGGAGGGTCCGGGGCCAACGTCCTGACTTTC
CASTGGGSGANVLTF
>TRBV6-4|-|15|TRBJ2-2|few
TGTGCCAGCAGGCCGGGAGCTTCAGATATCGGGGAGCTGTTTTTT
CASRPGASDIGELFF
>TRBV11-2|-|16|TRBJ1-1|-
TGTGCCAGCAGCCCCCAACGTGGGGGGAGGTACACTGAAGCTTTCTTT
CASSPQRGGRYTEAFF
>TRBV29-1|-|13|TRBJ2-7|once
TGCAGCGTTGTGGAGGAATCCCCGTACGAGCAGTACTTC
CSVVEESPYEQYF
>TRBV29-1|TRBD1|14|TRBJ1-2|-
TGCAGCGTTGTAGTAGGTGGACAGGTTGGTGGCTACACCTTC
CSVVVGGQVGGYTF
>TRBV19|TRBD1|15|TRBJ2-7|-
TGTGCCAGTAGTACGACAGGGATAGCTCCCTACGAGCAGTACTTC
CASSTTGIAPYEQYF
>TRBV4-1|-|13|TRBJ2-1|-
TGCGCCAGCAGACCCACTGTTTCCGATGAGCAGTTCTTC
CASRPTVSDEQFF
>TRBV28|-|14|TRBJ2-5|-
TGTGCCAGCAGAGGGACTCAGGGTGGAGAGACCCAGTACTTC
CASRGTQGGETQYF
>TRBV28|-|14|TRBJ1-1|-
TGTGCCAGCAGCATGACAGCGTTGAACACTGAAGCTTTCTTT
CASSMTALNTEAFF
>TRBV3-1/TRBV3-2|TRBD2|13|TRBJ2-5|-
TGTGCCAGCGGACTAGCGGGGGGGAGGACCCAGTACTTC
CASGLAGGRTQYF
>TRBV5-1|TRBD1|13|TRBJ1-4|-
TGCGCCAGCCGACAGGGTCCTAATGAAAAACTGTTTTTT
CASRQGPNEKLFF
>TRBV29-1|-|11|TRBJ2-7|once
TGCAGCGTTGAAATCCTCTACGAGCAGTACTTC
CSVEILYEQYF
>TRBV19|TRBD1|15|TRBJ1-5|few
TGTGCCAGTACAGGTTCAGGGGGCCACAATCAGCCCCAGCATTTT
CASTGSGGHNQPQHF
>TRBV15|-|13|TRBJ1-4|-
TGTGGTACTGCGGGGGGATCTAATGAAAAACTGTTTTTT
CGTAGGSNEKLFF
>TRBV7-9|-|14|TRBJ1-5|once
TGTGCCAGCAGTCTCGGGGGTCTCCATCAGCCCCAGCATTTT
CASSLGGLHQPQHF
>TRBV10-3|TRBD1|16|TRBJ1-5|-
TGTGCCATCAGTGGCGGGACAGGGGATAGCAATCAGCCCCAGCATTTT
CAISGGTGDSNQPQHF
>TRBV19|TRBD2|15|TRBJ2-7|once
TGTGCCAGTAGTGCCTTGGGTAGCGGGGACTACGAGCAGTACTTC
CASSALGSGDYEQYF
>TRBV5-1|TRBD1|14|TRBJ2-1|-
TGCGCCAGCAGTTCGACAGGGGGTTTGAATGAGCAGTTCTTC
CASSSTGGLNEQFF
>TRBV20-1|-|13|TRBJ2-7|-
TGCAGTGCTAGTACCGGGAAAGGCTACGAGCAGTACTTC
CSASTGKGYEQYF
>TRBV19|-|14|TRBJ2-2|-
TGTGCCAGTAGGCGGGGAGGCGAAACGCCGGAGCTGTTTTTT
CASRRGGETPELFF
>TRBV2|TRBD1|13|TRBJ2-5|-
TGTGCCAGCAGCACAGGGGGCGCAGAGACCCAGTACTTC
CASSTGGAETQYF
>TRBV19|TRBD1|15|TRBJ1-5|-
TGTGCCAGTAACCGCCAGGGGGTGGTTTATCAGCCCCAGCATTTT
CASNRQGVVYQPQHF
>TRBV11-1|-|14|TRBJ2-2|few
TGTGCCAGCAGCCCTTTCGGGGTCACCGGGGAGCTGTTTTTT
CASSPFGVTGELFF
>TRBV3-1/TRBV3-2|-|15|TRBJ1-2|once
TGTGCCAGCAGCCAGGGGCTCGGGACTGCGCAAGGCTACACCTTC
CASSQGLGTAQGYTF
>TRBV7-9|-|13|TRBJ1-5|-
TGTGCCAGCAGCGTCTCCGGGACTGCAGCCCAGCATTTT
CASSVSGTAAQHF
>TRBV12-3/TRBV12-4|-|13|TRBJ1-6|once
TGTGCCAGCAGTTTCGGGGGGAATACACCCCTCCACTTT
CASSFGGNTPLHF